This TCR beta chain was found in a study of blood T cell repertoires in COVID-19. Study as a whole: COVID-19 samples collected from the United States, Italy and Spain covered acute and convalescent phases. PBMCs, B-cell-depleted T cells, or T cells were the source of the cDNA or gDNA that made up the material.

This CDR3 has 11 amino acids. Germline CDR1 reads DFQATT; CDR2 reads SNEGSKA (reference sequence). The ends were cut back, 5 bases at V and 4 bases at J, with 7 bases in the middle. In the original analysis: It was from reference gene primer amplification that nucleated cell counts were estimated. TCRdb's copy holds only in-frame clones and misses some; the assay was immunoSEQ multiplex PCR. That table furnishes V, J and clone size, whereas the DNA furnished D and trimming. The table lists about 45,000 clones, under 85% of them singletons. This clonotype was obtained from an elderly man in a cohort sampled during active COVID-19. Sequenced input: peripheral blood. The chain links TRBV20-1 to TRBJ2-3, with no clear D. The CDR3 DNA is TGCAGTGCTGGCCGCCCAGATACGCAGTATTTT. Translation: CSAGRPDTQYF.